Reported below is one TCR beta chain. The data originate from a study of cytomegalovirus exposure and HLA in healthy donors. Germline loops: CDR1 MDHEN, CDR2 SYDVKM. Losses at the gene ends were 6 bases for V and 7 bases for J; bases not matched to a gene: 6. The CDR3 covers 14 residues. 60 Vbeta and 13 Jbeta primers were used in PCR. Original processing methods: In a later analysis, of 79 million or so unique beta chains, about 12 million appeared in at least two donors. The protocol was immunoSEQ multiplex PCR, while the TCRdb copy is restricted to in-frame clones and leaves out a portion. V, J and clone size reflect that table, while D and trimming were determined from the DNA. The record lists around 52,000 clones, of which the ten most abundant hold 25% to 30%. The study sampled nominally healthy donors, though unrecorded immune exposures were likely.

Sequenced material: PBMCs. The rearrangement uses TRBV28 and TRBJ2-4; TRBD1 aligns across 10 bases. This receptor was obtained from a man aged 35 to 55 in good health and CMV-seropositive. CDR3 amino acids: CASSPGQGSNIQYF. The CDR3 nucleotides read TGTGCCAGCAGCCCGGGACAGGGGAGCAACATTCAGTACTTC.